This is a list of T cell receptor beta chains from one sample in a study of T-cell reconstitution after alpha-beta-depleted transplantation in children. One entry per CDR3 protein results from TCRdb running MiXCR on the PCR reads. The sample gives hundreds of thousands of distinct CDR3 sequences, roughly 16% of which show up once; just over 40% is in the top ten. Sample: PBMCs, mostly from graft donor cells, taken 360 days after TCRalphabeta/CD19-depleted stem cell transplant. These receptors originate from a male patient under 10 years old who had a stem cell transplant for acute lymphoblastic leukemia, so the T cells may come from the graft donor. CDR3s include the opening cysteine and the closing phenylalanine or tryptophan. The D gene is left open where the match is weak. The size field is filled for only some rows; it gives once, few, many or a size class.

TRBV12-3/TRBV12-4	TRBD2	TRBJ2-3	few	TGTGCCAGCGGCGGGAGTAGCACAGATACGCAGTATTTT	CASGGSSTDTQYF
TRBV12-3/TRBV12-4	NA	TRBJ2-1	few	TGTGCCAGCAGTTTAGAACGGGGTGGAGGGATAAGGTATGGAGGGCCACACAATGAGCAGTTCTTC	CASSLERGGGIRYGGPHNEQFF
TRBV10-3	NA	TRBJ2-3	NA	TGTGCCTCGCGAGGCGGCCTGGGCACAGATACGCAGTATTTT	CASRGGLGTDTQYF
TRBV7-8	TRBD2	TRBJ2-3	few	TGTGCCAGCAGCTTCCCTAGCGGGAGGGCCGATACGCAGTATTTT	CASSFPSGRADTQYF
TRBV12-3/TRBV12-4	TRBD1	TRBJ2-7	many	TGTGCCAGCAGTCCGGGACAGGGCTACGAGCAGTACTTC	CASSPGQGYEQYF
TRBV20-1	NA	TRBJ2-1	few	TGCAGTGCTAGCGAGGCCGGGCGCAATGAGCAGTTCTTC	CSASEAGRNEQFF
TRBV6-4	TRBD2	TRBJ2-7	NA	TGTGCCAGCAGATCCGGGACTAGCGGGAGATCGGGCTCCTACGAGCAGTACTTC	CASRSGTSGRSGSYEQYF
TRBV6-2/TRBV6-3	TRBD1	TRBJ1-6	NA	TGTGCCAGCAACCGACCGGGACAGTCGAATTCACCCCTCCACTTT	CASNRPGQSNSPLHF
TRBV6-1	NA	TRBJ2-7	NA	TGTGCCAGCAGTGAAGTGGACAGCAGGGAAAGTATCGAGCAGTACTTC	CASSEVDSRESIEQYF
TRBV25-1	TRBD1	TRBJ1-2	NA	TGTGCCAGCAGTGAGGTTGGGACAGACTATGGCTACACCTTC	CASSEVGTDYGYTF
TRBV7-2	NA	TRBJ2-7	few	TGTGCCAGCAGCTCCGGACTTGGCCGAGCCTACGAGCAGTACTTC	CASSSGLGRAYEQYF
TRBV5-4	NA	TRBJ2-7	NA	TGTGCCAGCAGCTTGCAGCGAGGTTCCTACGAGCAGTACTTC	CASSLQRGSYEQYF
TRBV16	NA	TRBJ2-7	many	TGTGCCAGCAGCCCCTCGGCGCCTTACGAGCAGTACTTC	CASSPSAPYEQYF
TRBV20-1	NA	TRBJ2-3	few	TGCAGTGCTAGAGTCGTAGGAAACACAGATACGCAGTATTTT	CSARVVGNTDTQYF
TRBV20-1	NA	TRBJ2-3	NA	TGCAGTGCTAGAGAACCCCAGCGCCCCACAGATACGCAGTATTTT	CSAREPQRPTDTQYF
TRBV7-2	NA	TRBJ2-3	NA	TGTGCCAGCAGCTTAGAGCCCCCGGCTGATACGCAGTATTTT	CASSLEPPADTQYF
TRBV29-1	TRBD1	TRBJ2-4	many	TGCAGCGTACTGGACAGGGGTCATGGGACCAAAAACATTCAGTACTTC	CSVLDRGHGTKNIQYF
TRBV5-1	NA	TRBJ1-1	NA	TGCGCAGTGGGGGTCCCAGGGGACACTGAAGCTTTCTTT	CAVGVPGDTEAFF
TRBV7-9	TRBD1	TRBJ2-7	few	TGTGCCAGCAGCTTCCCACGGACAGGGGTATACGAGCAGTACTTC	CASSFPRTGVYEQYF
TRBV5-1	TRBD2	TRBJ2-1	NA	TGCGCCAGCAGCACCGGGACTACGAGCAATGAGCAGTTCTTC	CASSTGTTSNEQFF
TRBV29-1	TRBD2	TRBJ2-1	few	TGCAGCGTTGAAGATCTCCTAGCGGGAGTGTACAATGAGCAGTTCTTC	CSVEDLLAGVYNEQFF
TRBV6-1	NA	TRBJ1-5	NA	TGTGCCAGCAGGGACCGGGGGGAGCAGCCCCAGCATTTT	CASRDRGEQPQHF
TRBV29-1	TRBD2	TRBJ2-1	few	TGCAGCGTCCGGGGTGGACTAGCGGGAGTGAATGAGCAGTTCTTC	CSVRGGLAGVNEQFF
TRBV4-1	TRBD1	TRBJ1-2	few	TGCGCCAGCAGCCAAAAGCTGAGGGGGACAGGGGGCAATCCTGTCTATGGCTACACCTTC	CASSQKLRGTGGNPVYGYTF
TRBV15	NA	TRBJ2-1	few	TGTGCCACCAGCAGAGATGAGACAGGAACCCTTGAGCAGTTCTTC	CATSRDETGTLEQFF
TRBV2	NA	TRBJ2-2	few	TGTGCCAGCGCCAGCACGAACACCGGGGAGCTGTTTTTT	CASASTNTGELFF
TRBV7-2	NA	TRBJ1-6	once	TGTGCCAGCAGCTTGTTACTGTATAATTCACCCCTCCACTTT	CASSLLLYNSPLHF
TRBV28	TRBD2	TRBJ2-3	NA	TGTGCCAGCGGGGGGACTAGCGGGAGCTTTGGGGCAGATACGCAGTATTTT	CASGGTSGSFGADTQYF
TRBV9	TRBD2	TRBJ2-1	many	TGTGCCAGCAGCGAACTAGCGGGAGACGGGAATGAGCAGTTCTTC	CASSELAGDGNEQFF
TRBV12-3/TRBV12-4	TRBD1	TRBJ2-2	few	TGTGCCAGCAGTCCCCGGACAGGGTACCCCGGGGAGCTGTTTTTT	CASSPRTGYPGELFF
TRBV7-8	NA	TRBJ2-2	few	TGTGCCAGCAGCTTAGTGTTTGGTTCCGGGGAGCTGTTTTTT	CASSLVFGSGELFF
TRBV5-5	TRBD2	TRBJ2-3	NA	TGTGCCAGCAGCTTCGGGGCGGGAGCGCAGGATACGCAGTATTTT	CASSFGAGAQDTQYF
TRBV4-3	NA	TRBJ2-7	few	TGCGCCAGCAGCCAAGAGGTCGCCAGGACCTACGAGCAGTACTTC	CASSQEVARTYEQYF
TRBV2	NA	TRBJ2-1	NA	TGTGCCAGCAGTGGTGGGTCGCGGTGGAATGAGCAGTTCTTC	CASSGGSRWNEQFF
TRBV4-1	NA	TRBJ2-2	many	TGTGCCAGCAGCCAGGGCGGGACGGGGGAGCTGTTTTTT	CASSQGGTGELFF
TRBV7-7	NA	TRBJ2-1	few	TGTGCTAGCAGCCCCGGGACTCCCAATGAGCAGTTCTTC	CASSPGTPNEQFF
TRBV5-1	NA	TRBJ1-2	NA	TGCGCCAGCAGCTTGCCCCTATTGGGCTATGGCTACACCTTC	CASSLPLLGYGYTF
TRBV20-1	TRBD2	TRBJ2-3	many	TGCAGTGCTCTTACTAGCGGGAGGGCCTATACGCAGTATTTT	CSALTSGRAYTQYF
TRBV3-1	NA	TRBJ2-7	NA	TGTGCCAGCAGCCAATATGGCGAGCAGTACTTC	CASSQYGEQYF
TRBV27	TRBD1	TRBJ2-1	NA	TGTGCCAGCCTTCAAACAGGGGGCTCGCACAATGAGCAGTTCTTC	CASLQTGGSHNEQFF
TRBV12-3/TRBV12-4	TRBD1	TRBJ2-2	many	TGTGCCAGCAGTCTCTCGGACAGGGGGCTCGGCGGGGAGCTGTTTTTT	CASSLSDRGLGGELFF
TRBV12-3/TRBV12-4	NA	TRBJ1-3	NA	TGTGCCAGCAGGGACAGAACTGGAAACACCATATATTTT	CASRDRTGNTIYF
TRBV7-2	NA	TRBJ1-1	NA	TGTGCCAGCAGCTTAGAACAGGGCAAAGCTTTCTTT	CASSLEQGKAFF
TRBV12-3/TRBV12-4	NA	TRBJ1-2	few	TGTGCCAGCAGTTCAGCAGGACGGTCTTACTATGGCTACACCTTC	CASSSAGRSYYGYTF